What follows describes a single TCR beta chain. What it binds is unknown. The assay was immunoSEQ multiplex PCR, and TCRdb's table has in-frame clones only and misses some. The data contain about 140,000 clones, 88% of them singletons. This CDR3 is built from 15 residues. V was pared by 5 bases and J by 2 bases, with 5 bases of the junction left unmatched. Germline-derived CDR1 and CDR2 are SGHTA and FQGNSA. This entry comes from a study of T cell responses to AZD1222 COVID-19 vaccine. Points from the study as a whole: Most donors were white British and more were female, and clonal diversity was possibly underestimated.

The gene calls are TRBV7-2 and TRBJ1-3, with 8 bases aligning to TRBD1. Source: peripheral blood, taken on day 0 of AZD1222 vaccination. This sequence was found in an adult in good health. CDR3 bases: TGTGCCAGCAGCGCCGAGACAGGGGCTGGAAACACCATATATTTT. This gives the protein CASSAETGAGNTIYF.